This TCR beta chain was profiled in a study of T cell repertoires in cytomegalovirus infection. Remarks on this clonotype: Its specificity is not known.

MiXCR, applied by TCRdb to the reads, yields one record per CDR3 protein. The data contain 350,000 to 400,000 distinct CDR3 sequences, roughly 34% of them singletons. The V gene lost 3 bases and the J gene lost 0 bases, with 3 bases spanning the gap. The CDR3 has 13 residues. Germline V lookup: CDR1 MNHNS, CDR2 SASEGT. The gene calls are TRBV6-1 and TRBJ1-3, with D uncertain. The sequences come from cultured PBMCs, collected from culture after CMV antigen stimulation. This TCR came from a human donor in good health (CMV status not recorded). Some clones in this sample may be carry-over from other donors' samples. The CDR3 sequence: CASSDNSGNTIYF. The CDR3 DNA reads as TGTGCCAGCAGTGACAACTCTGGAAACACCATATATTTT.